This paragraph reports one TCR beta chain. Its matching antigen is unknown. These data are taken from a study of cytomegalovirus exposure and HLA in healthy donors. Study conclusions and caveats: Later analysis identified about 15,000 TCR beta sequences associated with HLA alleles, using a false discovery rate threshold of 0.05. It was only CMV serostatus that was available as immune exposure information. A missense variant in DCLRE1C was later tied to TCR beta V- and J-gene trimming.

The germline V gene encodes CDR1 MNHEY and CDR2 SVGAGI. V was shortened by 8 bases and J by 6 bases, with 11 bases between the two germline ends. This CDR3 region has 11 residues. PCR amplification relied on 60 Vbeta primers (plus 13 Jbeta primers). Clones were read by immunoSEQ multiplex PCR, and TCRdb kept only the in-frame ones, dropping some. The sample yields about 160,000 clones, around nine tenths seen once. This receptor was taken from a woman between 18 and 29 years old in good health and CMV-seronegative. This rearrangement joins TRBV6-5 to TRBJ2-7, with D tentatively TRBD1 (5 bases). Sequenced material: PBMCs. CDR3 region: CASSKGREQYF. The CDR3 DNA sequence: TGTGCCAGCTCGAAGGGGCGCGAGCAGTACTTC.